This T cell receptor (beta chain) appears in the sequencing data of a study of blood T cell repertoires in COVID-19 (dated by TCRdb to 2020 to 2022). A note on the overall study: Collaborator samples came from the United States, Italy and Spain and covered acute and convalescent phases of COVID-19. A freely available public database, intended as a resource for researchers studying the immune response to SARS-CoV-2, is where the repertoires were released. Samples were obtained from the ongoing ImmuneRACE study (first 160 participants) and from 1,254 subjects provided by 6 global collaborators. A de-identified subject ID, COVID-19 status, age in years and sex were almost always included in the sample metadata. Where available, HLA class I and class II types were taken from metadata supplied by the sample provider and were not determined by assay-based typing. The prospective study material was composed of cDNA or gDNA derived from T cells, B-cell-depleted T cells, or PBMCs. Deeply sampled blood TCRbeta repertoires from subjects exposed to, actively infected with, or recovered from COVID-19 were included in the dataset.

Points the paper makes about the study in general: The quantity of clinical and demographic metadata differed by source and by participant and was supplied without curation.

One collaborating source in Seattle enrolled patients while the patients were actively infected and followed the patients over time throughout the course of disease. The collaborating institutions used their own protocols to collect whole blood in K2EDTA tubes. For TCRbeta analysis, collaborator samples were shipped as frozen whole blood, as isolated PBMCs, or as DNA extracted from either sample type. TCRbeta CDR3 regions were amplified from genomic DNA by means of the immunoSEQ Assay, a bias-controlled multiplex PCR. From the authors' description of their analysis: The number of nucleated cells in each sample was estimated by amplification of reference gene primers within the assay. Sequence reads were collapsed and filtered to measure the absolute abundance of every unique TCRbeta CDR3 rearrangement. Productive Simpson clonality was computed per sample as the square root of Simpson's diversity index over productive rearrangements. TCRdb limited this immuneACCESS table to in-frame rearrangements with V and J called. A share of clones is missing; checked studies link under half to unresolved V genes, and the rest is unexplained. That table is the source of V, J and clone size, and D and trimming were worked out from the DNA. The table for this sample lists 440,000 or so clones; approximately 89% of them were counted only once. The ten largest clones add up to about 1.6% of the sample.

CDR1 LGHNT and CDR2 FRNRAP were looked up in the germline V gene. Trimming takes 2 bases from V and 6 bases from J, and the germline ends sit 8 bases apart. The CDR3 runs 14 residues from the cysteine to the phenylalanine. Just CDR3 DNA is preserved here, 42 bases in frame from base 1. Remarks on this clone: Its antigen is still unknown. Per-base quality was not reported, and no clone a single base away is much larger than it.

Rearrangement joined TRBV12-5 to TRBJ1-6; TRBD1 could be the D gene, as 6 bases match. Specimen: peripheral blood. The TCR comes from a woman aged 35 to 49 with COVID-19, enrolled during active disease. In nucleotides, the sequence is TGTGCTAGTGGTTTGAACAGGGTTAATTCACCCCTCCACTTT. It specifies CASGLNRVNSPLHF.